The T cell receptor beta chain under discussion was sequenced for a study of memory CD4+ T cells and cytomegalovirus serostatus. Study in general: Of the healthy Belgian adults, several were CMV seropositive and more than 20 seronegative.

TCRdb's copy holds only in-frame clones and misses some; the assay was immunoSEQ multiplex PCR. The sample shows 55,000 to 80,000 clones, approximately 80% of them seen only once. The germline V and J ends were trimmed by 0 bases and 5 bases, with 19 bases remaining between them. Germline loops: CDR1 MGHRA, CDR2 YSYEKL. This CDR3 spans 18 amino acids. The sort gate was single viable CD3+CD4+CD8-CD45RO+ cells for memory CD4+ T cells. This clonotype was obtained from an adult in good health and CMV-seropositive. The rearrangement links TRBV4-1 to TRBJ1-4; weak D call: TRBD1 (6 bases). Sequenced input: memory CD4+ T cells from blood. In DNA form, the CDR3 reads TGCGCCAGCAGCCAAGATGTTCGGGGGGCAGGTAGAAATGAAAAACTGTTTTTT. As protein: CASSQDVRGAGRNEKLFF.